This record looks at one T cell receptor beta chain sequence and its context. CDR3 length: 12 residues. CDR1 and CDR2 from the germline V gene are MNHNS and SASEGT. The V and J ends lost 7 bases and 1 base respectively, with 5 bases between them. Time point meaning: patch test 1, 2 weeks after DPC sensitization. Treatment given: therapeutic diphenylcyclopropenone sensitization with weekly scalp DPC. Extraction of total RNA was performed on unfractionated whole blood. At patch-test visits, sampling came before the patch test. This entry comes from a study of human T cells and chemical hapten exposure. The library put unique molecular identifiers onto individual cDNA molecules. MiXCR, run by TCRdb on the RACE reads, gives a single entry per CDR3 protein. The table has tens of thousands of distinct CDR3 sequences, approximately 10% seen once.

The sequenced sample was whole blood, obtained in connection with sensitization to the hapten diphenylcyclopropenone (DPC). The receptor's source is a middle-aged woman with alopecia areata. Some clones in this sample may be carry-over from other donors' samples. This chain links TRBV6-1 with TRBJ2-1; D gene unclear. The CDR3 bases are TGTGCCAGCACCCATTCCTACAATGAGCAGTTCTTC. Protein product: CASTHSYNEQFF.